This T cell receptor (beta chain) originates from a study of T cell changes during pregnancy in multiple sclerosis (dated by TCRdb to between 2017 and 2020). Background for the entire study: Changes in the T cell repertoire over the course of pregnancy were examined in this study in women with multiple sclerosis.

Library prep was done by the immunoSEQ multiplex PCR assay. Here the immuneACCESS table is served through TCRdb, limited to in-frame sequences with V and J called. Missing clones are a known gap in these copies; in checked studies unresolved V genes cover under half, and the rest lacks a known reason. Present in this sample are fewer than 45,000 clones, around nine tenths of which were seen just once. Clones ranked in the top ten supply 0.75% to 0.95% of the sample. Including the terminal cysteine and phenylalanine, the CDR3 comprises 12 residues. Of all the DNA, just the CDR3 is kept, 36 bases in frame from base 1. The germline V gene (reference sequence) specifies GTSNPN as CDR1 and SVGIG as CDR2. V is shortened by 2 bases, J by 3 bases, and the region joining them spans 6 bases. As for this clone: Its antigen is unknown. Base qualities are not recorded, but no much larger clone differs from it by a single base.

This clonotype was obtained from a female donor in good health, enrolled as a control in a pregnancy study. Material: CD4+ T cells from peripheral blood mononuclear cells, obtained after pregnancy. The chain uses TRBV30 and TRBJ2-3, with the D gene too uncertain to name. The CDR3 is CAWSKQTDTQYF. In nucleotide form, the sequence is TGTGCCTGGAGTAAGCAAACAGATACGCAGTATTTT.